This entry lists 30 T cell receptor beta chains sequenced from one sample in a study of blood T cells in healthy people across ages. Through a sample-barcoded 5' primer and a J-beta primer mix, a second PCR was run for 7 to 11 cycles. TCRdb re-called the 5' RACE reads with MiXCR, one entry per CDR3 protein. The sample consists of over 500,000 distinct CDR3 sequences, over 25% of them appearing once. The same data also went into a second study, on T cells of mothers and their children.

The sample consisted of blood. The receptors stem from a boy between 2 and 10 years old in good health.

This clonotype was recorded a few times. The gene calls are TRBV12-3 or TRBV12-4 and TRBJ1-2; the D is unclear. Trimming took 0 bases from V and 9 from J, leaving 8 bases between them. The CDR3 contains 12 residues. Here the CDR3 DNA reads TGTGCCAGCAGTTTAGCGCGGGCGAGCTACACCTTC. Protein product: CASSLARASYTF.

The DNA for the CDR3 is TGTGCCACCAGTGAGGGTGCTGAGCAGTTCTTC. It encodes CATSEGAEQFF. The genes are TRBV24-1 and TRBJ2-1, with D uncertain. Germline V gives CDR1 KGHDR, CDR2 SFDVKD. This CDR3 has 11 amino acids. The V and J ends lost 4 bases and 9 bases respectively, with 6 bases between them.

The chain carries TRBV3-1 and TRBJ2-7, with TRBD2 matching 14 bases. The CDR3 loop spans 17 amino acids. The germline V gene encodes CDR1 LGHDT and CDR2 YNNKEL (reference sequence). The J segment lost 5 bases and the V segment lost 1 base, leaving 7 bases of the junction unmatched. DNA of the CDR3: TGTGCCAGCAGCCAAGCCCCGACTAGCGGGAGGGCCCACGAGCAGTACTTC. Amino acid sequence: CASSQAPTSGRAHEQYF.

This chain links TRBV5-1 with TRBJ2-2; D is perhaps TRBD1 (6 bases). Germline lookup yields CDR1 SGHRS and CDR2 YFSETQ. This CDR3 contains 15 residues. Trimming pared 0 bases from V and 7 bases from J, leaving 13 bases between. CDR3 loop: CASSLAGTSGGELFF. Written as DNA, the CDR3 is TGCGCCAGCAGCTTGGCCGGGACATCCGGCGGGGAGCTGTTTTTT.

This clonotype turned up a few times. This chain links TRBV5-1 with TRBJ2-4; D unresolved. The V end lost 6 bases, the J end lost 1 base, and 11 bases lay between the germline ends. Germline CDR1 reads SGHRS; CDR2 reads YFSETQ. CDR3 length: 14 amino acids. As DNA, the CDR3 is TGCGCCAGCAAAGAACTCCCTGCCAAAAACATTCAGTACTTC. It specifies CASKELPAKNIQYF.

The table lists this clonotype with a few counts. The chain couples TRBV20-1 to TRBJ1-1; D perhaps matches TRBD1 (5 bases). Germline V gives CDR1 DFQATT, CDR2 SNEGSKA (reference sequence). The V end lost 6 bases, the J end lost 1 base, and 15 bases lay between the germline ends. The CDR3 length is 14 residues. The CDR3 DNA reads TGCAGTGCCCCCCGGGTGGGGCCGAACACTGAAGCTTTCTTT. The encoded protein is CSAPRVGPNTEAFF.

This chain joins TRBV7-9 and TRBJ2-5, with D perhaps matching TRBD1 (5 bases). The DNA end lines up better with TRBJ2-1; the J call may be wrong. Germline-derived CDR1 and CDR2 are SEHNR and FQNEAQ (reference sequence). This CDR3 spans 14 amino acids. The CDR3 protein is CASTKGPWGYEQFF. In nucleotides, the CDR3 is TGTGCCAGCACCAAGGGCCCTTGGGGCTATGAGCAGTTCTTC.

In DNA, the CDR3 is TGTGCCTGGATAGGGGCAGTGGGGTACACTGAAGCTTTCTTT. Protein: CAWIGAVGYTEAFF. This sequence joins TRBV30 and TRBJ1-1, with D possibly being TRBD1 (5 bases). CDR3 size: 14 residues. V was clipped by 4 bases and J by 3 bases, with 15 bases between them. Germline V gene sequence: CDR1 GTSNPN, CDR2 SVGIG (reference sequence).

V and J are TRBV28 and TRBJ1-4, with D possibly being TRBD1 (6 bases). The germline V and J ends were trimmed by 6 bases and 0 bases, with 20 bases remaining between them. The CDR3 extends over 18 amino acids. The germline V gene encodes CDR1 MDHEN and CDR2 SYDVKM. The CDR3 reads CASRPGTWDLSTNEKLFF. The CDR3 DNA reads TGTGCCAGCAGGCCCGGGACATGGGATCTATCAACTAATGAAAAACTGTTTTTT. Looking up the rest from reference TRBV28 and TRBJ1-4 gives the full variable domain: DVKVTQSSRYLVKRTGEKVFLECVQDMDHENMFWYRQDPGLGLRLIYFSYDVKMKEKGDIPEGYSVSREKKERFSLILESASTNQTSMYLCASRPGTWDLSTNEKLFFGSGTQLSVL.

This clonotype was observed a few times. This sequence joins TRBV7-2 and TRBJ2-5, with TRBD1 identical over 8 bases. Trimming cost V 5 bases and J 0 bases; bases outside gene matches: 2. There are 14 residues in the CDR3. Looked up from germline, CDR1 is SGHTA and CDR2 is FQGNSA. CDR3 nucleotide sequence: TGTGCCAGCAGCGTGGACAGGGACCAAGAGACCCAGTACTTC. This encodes CASSVDRDQETQYF.

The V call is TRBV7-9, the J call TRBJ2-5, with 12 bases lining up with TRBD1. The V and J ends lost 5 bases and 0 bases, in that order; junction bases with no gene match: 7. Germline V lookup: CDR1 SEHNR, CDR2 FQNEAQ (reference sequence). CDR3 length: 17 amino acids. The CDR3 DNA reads TGTGCCAGCAGCAACCGGGACAGGGGGCCGTACCAAGAGACCCAGTACTTC. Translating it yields CASSNRDRGPYQETQYF.

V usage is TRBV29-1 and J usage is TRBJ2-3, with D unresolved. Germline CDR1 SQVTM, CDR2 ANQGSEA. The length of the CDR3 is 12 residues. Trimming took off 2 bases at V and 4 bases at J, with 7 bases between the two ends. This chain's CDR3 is CSVENSPDTQYF. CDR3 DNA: TGCAGCGTTGAAAACAGCCCAGATACGCAGTATTTT.

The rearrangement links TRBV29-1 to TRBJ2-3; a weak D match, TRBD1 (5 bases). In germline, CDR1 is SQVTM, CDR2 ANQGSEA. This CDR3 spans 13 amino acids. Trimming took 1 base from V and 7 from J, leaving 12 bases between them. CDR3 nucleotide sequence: TGCAGCGTTGAAGGACAGCTGGGAAATACGCAGTATTTT. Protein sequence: CSVEGQLGNTQYF.

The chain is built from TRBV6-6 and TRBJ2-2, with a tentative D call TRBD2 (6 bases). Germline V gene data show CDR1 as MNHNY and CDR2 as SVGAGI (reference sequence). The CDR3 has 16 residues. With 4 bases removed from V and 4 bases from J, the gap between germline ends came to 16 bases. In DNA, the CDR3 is TGTGCCAGCAGTTCCCCAGAACCCGGGGGCACCGGGGAGCTGTTTTTT. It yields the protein CASSSPEPGGTGELFF.

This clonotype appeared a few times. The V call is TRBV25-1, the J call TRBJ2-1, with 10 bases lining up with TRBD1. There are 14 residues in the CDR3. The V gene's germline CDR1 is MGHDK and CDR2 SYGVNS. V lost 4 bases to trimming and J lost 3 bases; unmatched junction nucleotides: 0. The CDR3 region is CASSGTGGYNEQFF. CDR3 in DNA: TGTGCCAGCAGTGGGACAGGGGGCTACAATGAGCAGTTCTTC.

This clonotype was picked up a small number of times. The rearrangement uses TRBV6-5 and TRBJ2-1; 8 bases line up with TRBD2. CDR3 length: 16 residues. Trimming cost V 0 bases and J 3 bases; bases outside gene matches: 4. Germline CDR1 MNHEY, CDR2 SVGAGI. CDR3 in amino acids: CASSYSGGAYYNEQFF. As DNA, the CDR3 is TGTGCCAGCAGTTACTCCGGGGGGGCATACTACAATGAGCAGTTCTTC.

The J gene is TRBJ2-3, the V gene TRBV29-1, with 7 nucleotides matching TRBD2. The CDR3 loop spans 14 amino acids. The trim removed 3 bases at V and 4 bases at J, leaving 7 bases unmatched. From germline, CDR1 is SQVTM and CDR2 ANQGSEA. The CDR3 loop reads CSVDPAGWADTQYF. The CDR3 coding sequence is TGCAGCGTTGATCCAGCGGGGTGGGCAGATACGCAGTATTTT.

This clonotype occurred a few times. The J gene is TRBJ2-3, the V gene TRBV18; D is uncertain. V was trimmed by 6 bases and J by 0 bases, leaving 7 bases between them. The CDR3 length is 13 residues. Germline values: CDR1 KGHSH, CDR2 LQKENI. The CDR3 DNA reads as TGTGCCAGCTCGATGGACAGCACAGATACGCAGTATTTT. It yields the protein CASSMDSTDTQYF. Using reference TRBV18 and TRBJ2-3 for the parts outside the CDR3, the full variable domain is NAGVMQNPRHLVRRRGQEARLRCSPMKGHSHVYWYRQLPEEGLKFMVYLQKENIIDESGMPKERFSAEFPKEGPSILRIQQVVRGDSAAYFCASSMDSTDTQYFGPGTRLTVL.

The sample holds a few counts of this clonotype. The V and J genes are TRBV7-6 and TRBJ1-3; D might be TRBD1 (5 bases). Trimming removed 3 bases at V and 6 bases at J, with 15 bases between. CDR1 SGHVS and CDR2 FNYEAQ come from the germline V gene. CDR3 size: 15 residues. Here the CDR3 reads CASSFEGMIENTIYF. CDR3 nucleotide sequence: TGTGCCAGCAGCTTCGAGGGGATGATTGAAAACACCATATATTTT. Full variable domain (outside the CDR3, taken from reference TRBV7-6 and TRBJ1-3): GAGVSQSPRYKVTKRGQDVALRCDPISGHVSLYWYRQALGQGPEFLTYFNYEAQQDKSGLPNDRFSAERPEGSISTLTIQRTEQRDSAMYRCASSFEGMIENTIYFGEGSWLTVV.

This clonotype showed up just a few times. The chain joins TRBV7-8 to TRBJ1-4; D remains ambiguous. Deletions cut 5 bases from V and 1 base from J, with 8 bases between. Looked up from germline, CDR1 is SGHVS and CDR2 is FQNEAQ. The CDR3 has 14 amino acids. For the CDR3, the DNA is TGTGCCAGCAGCAGGACGTTAACTAATGAAAAACTGTTTTTT. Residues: CASSRTLTNEKLFF.

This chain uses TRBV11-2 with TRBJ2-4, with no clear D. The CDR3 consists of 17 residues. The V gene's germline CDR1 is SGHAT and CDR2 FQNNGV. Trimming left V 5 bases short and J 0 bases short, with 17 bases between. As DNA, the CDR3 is TGTGCCAGCAGCCATCTCCGTGGGCGGATAGCCAAAAACATTCAGTACTTC. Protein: CASSHLRGRIAKNIQYF.

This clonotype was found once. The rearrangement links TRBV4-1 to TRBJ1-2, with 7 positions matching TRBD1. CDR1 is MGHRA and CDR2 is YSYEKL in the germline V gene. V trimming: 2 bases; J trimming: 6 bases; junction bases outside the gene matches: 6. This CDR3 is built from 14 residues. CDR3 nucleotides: TGCGCCAGCAGCCAAACCAGGGGGTTAGATGGCTACACCTTC. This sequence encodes CASSQTRGLDGYTF.

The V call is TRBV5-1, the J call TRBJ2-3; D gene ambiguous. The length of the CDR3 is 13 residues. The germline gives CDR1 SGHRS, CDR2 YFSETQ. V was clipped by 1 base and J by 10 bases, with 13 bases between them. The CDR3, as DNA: TGCGCCAGCAGCTTGAAGGCCTCTACGCCGCAGTATTTT. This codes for CASSLKASTPQYF.

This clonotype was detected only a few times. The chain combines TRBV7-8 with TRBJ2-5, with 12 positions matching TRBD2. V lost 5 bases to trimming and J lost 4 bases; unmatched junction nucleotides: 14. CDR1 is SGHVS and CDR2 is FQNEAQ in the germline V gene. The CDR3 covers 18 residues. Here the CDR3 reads CASSKGRLAGGPRETQYF. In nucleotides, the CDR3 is TGTGCCAGCAGCAAGGGGAGGCTAGCGGGGGGGCCGAGAGAGACCCAGTACTTC.

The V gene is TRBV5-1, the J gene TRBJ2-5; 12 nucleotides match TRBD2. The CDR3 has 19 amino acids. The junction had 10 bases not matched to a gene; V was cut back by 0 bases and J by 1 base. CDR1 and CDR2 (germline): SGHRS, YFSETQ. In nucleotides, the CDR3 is TGCGCCAGCAGCTTGGACATAACTAGCGGGGGGCCATTCCAAGAGACCCAGTACTTC. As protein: CASSLDITSGGPFQETQYF.

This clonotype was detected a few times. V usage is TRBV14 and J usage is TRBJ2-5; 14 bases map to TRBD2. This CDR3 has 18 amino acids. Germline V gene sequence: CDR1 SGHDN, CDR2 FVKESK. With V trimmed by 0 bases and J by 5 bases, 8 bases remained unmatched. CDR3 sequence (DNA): TGTGCCAGCAGCCAAGACCCAGGGACTAGCGGGAGTTGGGAGACCCAGTACTTC. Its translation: CASSQDPGTSGSWETQYF.

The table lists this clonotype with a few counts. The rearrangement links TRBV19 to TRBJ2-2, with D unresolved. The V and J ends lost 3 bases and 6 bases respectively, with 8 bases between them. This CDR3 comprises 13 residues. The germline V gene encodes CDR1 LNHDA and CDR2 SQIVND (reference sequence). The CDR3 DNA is TGTGCCAGTAGTATCAGCCCGGCCGGGGAGCTGTTTTTT. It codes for CASSISPAGELFF.

CDR3 bases: TGTGCCAGCAGTTGGCGGCCGGGGGCTGTTTCGGAGACCCAGTACTTC. The encoded protein is CASSWRPGAVSETQYF. The chain carries TRBV6-5 and TRBJ2-5; tentatively, D is TRBD1 or TRBD2 (6 bases each). Trimming took 4 bases from V and 5 from J, leaving 20 bases between them. CDR3 length: 16 amino acids. The V gene's germline CDR1 is MNHEY and CDR2 SVGAGI.

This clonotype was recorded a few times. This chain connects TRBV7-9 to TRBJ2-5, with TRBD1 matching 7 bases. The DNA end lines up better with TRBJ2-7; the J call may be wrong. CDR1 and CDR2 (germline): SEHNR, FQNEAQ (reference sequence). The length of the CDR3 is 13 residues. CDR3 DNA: TGTGCCAGCAGCTGGGACAGCCTCTACGAGCAGTACTTC. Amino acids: CASSWDSLYEQYF.

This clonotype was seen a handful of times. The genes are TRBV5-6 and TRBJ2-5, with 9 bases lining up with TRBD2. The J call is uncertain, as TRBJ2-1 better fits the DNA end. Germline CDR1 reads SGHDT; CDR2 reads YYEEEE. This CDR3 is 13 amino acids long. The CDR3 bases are TGTGCCGGTAGCGGGAGTACCTTTACTGAGCAGTTCTTC. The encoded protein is CAGSGSTFTEQFF.